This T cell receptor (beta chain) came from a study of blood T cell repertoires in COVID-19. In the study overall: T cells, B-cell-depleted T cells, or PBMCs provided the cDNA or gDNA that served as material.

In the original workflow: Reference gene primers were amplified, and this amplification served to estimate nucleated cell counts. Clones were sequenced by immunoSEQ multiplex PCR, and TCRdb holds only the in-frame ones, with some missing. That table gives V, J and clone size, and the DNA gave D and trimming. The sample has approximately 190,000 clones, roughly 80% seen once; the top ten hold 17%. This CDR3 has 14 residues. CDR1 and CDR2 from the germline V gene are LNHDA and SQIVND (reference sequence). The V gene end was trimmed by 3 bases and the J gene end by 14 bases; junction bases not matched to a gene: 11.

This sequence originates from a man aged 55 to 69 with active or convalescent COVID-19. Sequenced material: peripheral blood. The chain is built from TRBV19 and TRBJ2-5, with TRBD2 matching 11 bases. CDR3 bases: TGTGCCAGTAGTATGACTGCGACTAGCGGGATGCATTACTTC. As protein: CASSMTATSGMHYF.